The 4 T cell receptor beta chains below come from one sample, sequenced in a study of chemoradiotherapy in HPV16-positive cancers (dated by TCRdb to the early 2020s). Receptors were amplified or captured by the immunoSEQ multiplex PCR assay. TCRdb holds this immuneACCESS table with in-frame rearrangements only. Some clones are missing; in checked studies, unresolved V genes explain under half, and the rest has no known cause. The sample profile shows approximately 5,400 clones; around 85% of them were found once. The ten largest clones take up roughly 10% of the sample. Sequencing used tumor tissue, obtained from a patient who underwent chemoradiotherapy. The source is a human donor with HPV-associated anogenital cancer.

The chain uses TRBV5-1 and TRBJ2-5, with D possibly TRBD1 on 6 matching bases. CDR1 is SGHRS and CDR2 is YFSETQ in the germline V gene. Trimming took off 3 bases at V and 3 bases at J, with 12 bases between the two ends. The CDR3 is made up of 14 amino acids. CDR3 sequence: CASSSRGGKETQYF. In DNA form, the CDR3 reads TGCGCCAGCAGCTCTCGAGGGGGTAAAGAGACCCAGTACTTC.

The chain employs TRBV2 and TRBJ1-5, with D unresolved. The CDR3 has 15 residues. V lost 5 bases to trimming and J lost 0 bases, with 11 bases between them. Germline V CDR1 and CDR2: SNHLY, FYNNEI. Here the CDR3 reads CASSPDWYSNQPQHF. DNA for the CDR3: TGTGCCAGCAGTCCGGACTGGTATAGCAATCAGCCCCAGCATTTT.

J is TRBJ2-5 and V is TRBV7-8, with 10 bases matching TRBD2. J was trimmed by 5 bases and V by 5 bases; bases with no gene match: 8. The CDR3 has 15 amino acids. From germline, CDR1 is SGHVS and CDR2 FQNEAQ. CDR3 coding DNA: TGTGCCAGCAGCCGAAGCGGGGGGGCAGAGGAGACCCAGTACTTC. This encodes CASSRSGGAEETQYF.

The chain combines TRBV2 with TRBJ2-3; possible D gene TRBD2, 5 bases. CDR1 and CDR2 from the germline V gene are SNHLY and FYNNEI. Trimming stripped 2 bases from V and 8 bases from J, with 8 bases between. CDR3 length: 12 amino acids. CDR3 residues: CASSEQAVTQYF. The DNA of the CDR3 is TGTGCCAGCAGTGAACAAGCGGTTACGCAGTATTTT.